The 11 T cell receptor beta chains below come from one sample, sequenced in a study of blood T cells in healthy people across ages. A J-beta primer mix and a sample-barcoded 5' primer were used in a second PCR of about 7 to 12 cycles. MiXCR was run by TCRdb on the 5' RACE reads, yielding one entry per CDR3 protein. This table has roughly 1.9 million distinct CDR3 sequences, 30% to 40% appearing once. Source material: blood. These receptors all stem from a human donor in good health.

The CDR3 protein is CASSLDESEQYF. In DNA, the CDR3 is TGTGCCAGCAGCTTAGACGAATCCGAGCAGTACTTC. The chain couples TRBV7-9 to TRBJ2-7; D uncertain. This CDR3 contains 12 residues. Germline V gene lookup returns CDR1 SEHNR and CDR2 FQNEAQ (reference sequence). V was trimmed by 1 base and J by 6 bases, leaving 7 bases between them.

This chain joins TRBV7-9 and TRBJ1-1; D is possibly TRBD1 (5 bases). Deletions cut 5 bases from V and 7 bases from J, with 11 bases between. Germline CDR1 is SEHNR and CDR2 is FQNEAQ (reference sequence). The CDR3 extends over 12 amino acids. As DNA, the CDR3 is TGTGCCAGCAGCCCCCCAGGGATTGAAGCTTTCTTT. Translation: CASSPPGIEAFF.

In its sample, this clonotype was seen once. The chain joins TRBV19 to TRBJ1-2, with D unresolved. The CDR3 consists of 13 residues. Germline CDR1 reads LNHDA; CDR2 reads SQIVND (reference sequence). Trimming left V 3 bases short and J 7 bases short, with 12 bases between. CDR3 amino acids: CASSIWEESGYTF. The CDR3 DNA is TGTGCCAGTAGTATTTGGGAGGAGAGTGGCTACACCTTC.

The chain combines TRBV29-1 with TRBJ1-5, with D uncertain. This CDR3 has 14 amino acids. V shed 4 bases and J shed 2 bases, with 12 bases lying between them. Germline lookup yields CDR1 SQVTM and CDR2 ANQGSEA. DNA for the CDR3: TGCAGCGTTGGGGAAGGGAAGGGCAATCAGCCCCAGCATTTT. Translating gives CSVGEGKGNQPQHF.

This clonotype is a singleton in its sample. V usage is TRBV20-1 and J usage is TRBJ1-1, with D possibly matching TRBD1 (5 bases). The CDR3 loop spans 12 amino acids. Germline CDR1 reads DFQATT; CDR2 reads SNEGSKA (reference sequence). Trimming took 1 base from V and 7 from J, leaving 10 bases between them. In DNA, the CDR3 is TGCAGTGCTAGAGGAGGGGCACTTGAAGCTTTCTTT. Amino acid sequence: CSARGGALEAFF.

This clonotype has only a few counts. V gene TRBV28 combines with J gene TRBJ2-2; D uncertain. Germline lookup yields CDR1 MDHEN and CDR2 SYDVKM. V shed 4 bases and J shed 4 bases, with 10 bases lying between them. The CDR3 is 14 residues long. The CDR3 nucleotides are TGTGCCAGCAGTTCCTCAGACCTCACCGGGGAGCTGTTTTTT. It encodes CASSSSDLTGELFF.

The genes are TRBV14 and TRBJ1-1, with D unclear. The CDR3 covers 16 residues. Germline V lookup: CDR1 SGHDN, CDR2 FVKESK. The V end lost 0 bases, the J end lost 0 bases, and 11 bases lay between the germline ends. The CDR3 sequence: CASSQEIWTMNTEAFF. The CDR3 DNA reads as TGTGCCAGCAGCCAAGAAATTTGGACGATGAACACTGAAGCTTTCTTT.

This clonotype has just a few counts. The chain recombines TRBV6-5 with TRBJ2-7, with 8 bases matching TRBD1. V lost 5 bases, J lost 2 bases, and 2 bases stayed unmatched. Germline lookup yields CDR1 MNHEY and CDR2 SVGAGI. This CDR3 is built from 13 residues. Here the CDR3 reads CASSNRGTYEQYF. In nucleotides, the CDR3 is TGTGCCAGCAGTAACAGGGGGACCTACGAGCAGTACTTC.

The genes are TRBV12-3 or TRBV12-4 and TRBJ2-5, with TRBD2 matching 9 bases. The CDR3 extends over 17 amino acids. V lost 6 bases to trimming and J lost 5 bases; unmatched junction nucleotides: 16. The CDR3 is CASSPLTLAGAGETQYF. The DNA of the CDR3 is TGTGCCAGCAGCCCTCTTACCTTAGCGGGGGCCGGGGAGACCCAGTACTTC.

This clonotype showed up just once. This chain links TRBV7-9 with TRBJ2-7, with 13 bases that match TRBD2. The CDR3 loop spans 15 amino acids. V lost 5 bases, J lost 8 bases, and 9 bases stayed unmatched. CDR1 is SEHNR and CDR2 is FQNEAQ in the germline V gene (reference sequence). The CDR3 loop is CASSPRLAGGDKQYF. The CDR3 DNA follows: TGTGCCAGCAGCCCCAGACTAGCGGGGGGAGACAAGCAGTACTTC.

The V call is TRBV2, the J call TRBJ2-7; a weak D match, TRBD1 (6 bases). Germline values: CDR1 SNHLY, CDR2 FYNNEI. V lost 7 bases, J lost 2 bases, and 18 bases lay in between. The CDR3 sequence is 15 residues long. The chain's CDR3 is CASNPVAQGTYEQYF. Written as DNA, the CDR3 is TGTGCCAGCAACCCCGTTGCACAGGGCACCTACGAGCAGTACTTC.